The T cell receptor beta chain described here comes from a study of OX40 agonist ivuxolimab in advanced cancers. In the study overall: Those enrolled were around 87% male, with a mean age of 60 years and ages from about 20 to 85. Findings and limits, study-wide: Several nonresponders also turned out to have low normalized T-cell clonal expansion.

The CDR3 length is 13 residues. Trimming took off 3 bases at V and 5 bases at J, with 10 bases between the two ends. Germline CDR1 reads SGHAT; CDR2 reads FQNNGV. The data were produced by immunoSEQ multiplex PCR, yet TCRdb's version contains in-frame clones alone and is incomplete. The sample shows 7,500 to 10,000 clones, about 73% of them seen only once. Samples were taken at baseline and on day 1 of cycles 4 and 7. This clone is medium-sized by share. The antigen remains undetermined. Specimen: CD4+ or CD8+ T cells sorted from blood, collected in a trial of the OX40 agonist ivuxolimab. The TCR comes from an adult with an advanced solid tumor such as melanoma, head and neck, liver or kidney cancer. V gene TRBV11-2 combines with J gene TRBJ2-5; D is perhaps TRBD1 (5 bases). The CDR3 here is CASSLWGRETQYF. CDR3 coding DNA: TGTGCCAGCAGCTTGTGGGGCCGGGAGACCCAGTACTTC.